Each of the 14 T cell receptor beta chains below was sequenced from the same sample in a study of blood T cells in healthy people across ages. Then a second PCR, running about 7 to 11 cycles, was carried out with a sample-barcoded 5' primer and a J-beta primer mix. TCRdb processed the 5' RACE reads anew with MiXCR; each CDR3 protein has one entry. Among about 650,000 distinct CDR3 sequences listed, roughly 32% were seen once. Material: blood. The receptor source for this set is a woman aged 80 or older in good health.

The chain combines TRBV27 with TRBJ1-1; D not certain. V was clipped by 1 base and J by 7 bases, with 10 bases between them. Germline loops: CDR1 MNHEY, CDR2 SMNVEV (reference sequence). The CDR3 runs to 13 residues. The CDR3 loop is CASSLWSGGEAFF. The CDR3, as DNA: TGTGCCAGCAGTTTATGGTCTGGTGGTGAAGCTTTCTTT.

This clonotype has more than one count but fewer than ten. The V and J genes are TRBV19 and TRBJ1-2; 7 bases agree with TRBD1. Germline-derived CDR1 and CDR2 are LNHDA and SQIVND (reference sequence). V shed 2 bases, J shed 4 bases, and the junction held 10 bases outside the gene matches. The CDR3 loop spans 16 amino acids. The CDR3 DNA reads TGTGCCAGTAGTATACCGGGACAGTCCGCCGCCTATGGCTACACCTTC. Protein: CASSIPGQSAAYGYTF.

This clonotype was counted at least ten times. This chain connects TRBV7-9 to TRBJ1-4; a possible D gene is TRBD1 (6 bases). Germline assignment: CDR1 SEHNR and CDR2 FQNEAQ (reference sequence). Between the trimmed V and J ends, which lost 3 bases and 8 bases, there was a span of 25 bases. The length of the CDR3 is 18 residues. This CDR3 is CASSFPSERARGIEKLFF. Here the CDR3 DNA reads TGTGCCAGCAGCTTCCCGTCGGAAAGGGCGAGGGGGATCGAAAAACTGTTTTTT.

The genes are TRBV7-9 and TRBJ2-1; D not certain. This CDR3 spans 13 amino acids. Trimming pared 5 bases from V and 10 bases from J, leaving 15 bases between. Germline V gene lookup returns CDR1 SEHNR and CDR2 FQNEAQ (reference sequence). The CDR3 coding sequence is TGTGCCAGCAGCCTCTCGACCCTTCTGGAGCAGTTCTTC. Its protein product is CASSLSTLLEQFF.

This chain connects TRBV12-3 or TRBV12-4 to TRBJ2-5; D is perhaps TRBD2 (6 bases). The CDR3 runs to 15 residues. V was trimmed by 6 bases and J by 2 bases, leaving 16 bases between them. The CDR3 sequence: CASREGPAEQETQYF. CDR3 sequence (DNA): TGTGCCAGCAGGGAGGGGCCAGCGGAACAAGAGACCCAGTACTTC.

A single count supports this clonotype. A much larger clone sits a single nucleotide away, making a read error possible. The genes are TRBV30 and TRBJ2-7, with D maybe TRBD2 (6 bases). The CDR3 consists of 13 residues. Germline V gives CDR1 GTSNPN, CDR2 SVGIG (reference sequence). This CDR3 is CAGSRQGGYEQYF. In DNA form, the CDR3 reads TGTGCCGGGAGTCGGCAGGGAGGTTACGAGCAGTACTTC.

The CDR3 DNA sequence: TGTGCCAGCTCACCACCATTAGAAGATACGCAGTATTTT. Translation gives CASSPPLEDTQYF. The V gene is TRBV7-8, the J gene TRBJ2-3; D remains ambiguous. The CDR3 length is 13 residues. Trimming took off 8 bases at V and 5 bases at J, with 14 bases between the two ends. Germline CDR1 is SGHVS and CDR2 is FQNEAQ. Looking up the rest from reference TRBV7-8 and TRBJ2-3 gives the full variable domain: GAGVSQSPRYKVAKRGQDVALRCDPISGHVSLFWYQQALGQGPEFLTYFQNEAQLDKSGLPSDRFFAERPEGSVSTLKIQRTQQEDSAVYLCASSPPLEDTQYFGPGTRLTVL.

This clonotype was seen at least ten times. The CDR3: CASSLDRAKRTQYF. The CDR3 DNA is TGCGCCAGCAGCTTGGACAGGGCCAAGAGGACCCAGTACTTC. The chain employs TRBV5-1 and TRBJ2-5; D perhaps matches TRBD1 (6 bases). Germline lookup yields CDR1 SGHRS and CDR2 YFSETQ. The CDR3 is made up of 14 amino acids. The V gene lost 0 bases and the J gene lost 7 bases, with 13 bases spanning the gap.

The chain couples TRBV12-3 or TRBV12-4 to TRBJ2-1; D is unresolved. This CDR3 is built from 12 residues. V was cut by 5 bases and J by 9 bases, with 11 bases left in between. The CDR3 is CASSILRGEQFF. The CDR3 DNA sequence: TGTGCCAGCAGTATCCTTCGAGGTGAGCAGTTCTTC.

As for this clonotype: A much larger clone sits a single nucleotide away, making a read error possible. The rearrangement joins TRBV7-2 to TRBJ1-5; the D gene is possibly TRBD1 (6 bases). Per the germline V gene, CDR1 is SGHTA and CDR2 is FQGNSA. The CDR3 contains 13 residues. CDR3 protein: CASGLALGTGKHF. DNA of the CDR3: TGTGCCAGCGGCTTAGCGCTAGGTACAGGGAAGCATTTT.

The chain couples TRBV12-3 or TRBV12-4 to TRBJ2-3; tentative D call: TRBD2 (5 bases). The CDR3 has 15 residues. Between the trimmed V and J ends, which lost 1 base and 4 bases, there was a span of 12 bases. CDR3: CASSLGRVGADTQYF. CDR3 sequence (DNA): TGTGCCAGCAGTTTAGGGAGAGTGGGAGCAGATACGCAGTATTTT.

In its sample, this clonotype was seen many times. The rearrangement joins TRBV7-9 to TRBJ1-2; no firm D call. CDR1 and CDR2 (germline): SEHNR, FQNEAQ (reference sequence). The V gene lost 6 bases and the J gene lost 6 bases, with 11 bases spanning the gap. This CDR3 region has 12 residues. Written as DNA, the CDR3 is TGTGCCAGCAGTCGAGTACTGGATGGCTACACCTTC. It translates to CASSRVLDGYTF. The full variable domain, rest sourced from reference TRBV7-9 and TRBJ1-2, is DTGVSQNPRHKITKRGQNVTFRCDPISEHNRLYWYRQTLGQGPEFLTYFQNEAQLEKSRLLSDRFSAERPKGSFSTLEIQRTEQGDSAMYLCASSRVLDGYTFGSGTRLTVV.

Ten or more counts support this clonotype. This CDR3 is CSFYGGEGQPQHF. CDR3 sequence (DNA): TGCAGTTTTTACGGGGGAGAAGGGCAGCCCCAGCATTTT. The chain carries TRBV20-1 and TRBJ1-5, with TRBD1 as a possible D gene (5 bases). CDR3 length: 13 amino acids. Deletions cut 8 bases from V and 7 bases from J, with 18 bases between. Germline CDR1 and CDR2: DFQATT and SNEGSKA (reference sequence).

This chain connects TRBV20-1 to TRBJ2-2; 8 bases are a match to TRBD2. The CDR3 extends over 16 amino acids. The V gene end was trimmed by 0 bases and the J gene end by 6 bases; junction bases not matched to a gene: 9. CDR1 and CDR2 from the germline V gene are DFQATT and SNEGSKA (reference sequence). Here the CDR3 reads CSARDQGSAGAGELFF. The CDR3 DNA reads TGCAGTGCTAGAGATCAAGGCTCAGCGGGGGCCGGGGAGCTGTTTTTT.